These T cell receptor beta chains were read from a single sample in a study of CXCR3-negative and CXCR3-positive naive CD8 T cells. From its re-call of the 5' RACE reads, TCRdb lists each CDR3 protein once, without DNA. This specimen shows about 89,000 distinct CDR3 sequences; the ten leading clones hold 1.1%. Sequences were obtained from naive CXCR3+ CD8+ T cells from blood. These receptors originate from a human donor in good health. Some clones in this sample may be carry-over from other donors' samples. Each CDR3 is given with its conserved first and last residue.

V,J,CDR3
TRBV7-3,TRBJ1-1,CASSLQTGGYTEAFF
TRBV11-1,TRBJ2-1,CASTSLGGYNEQFF
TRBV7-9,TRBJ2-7,CASSLEGLAYEQYF
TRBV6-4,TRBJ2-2,CASSDSTSGELFF
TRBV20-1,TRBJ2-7,CSARSWTGDYEQYF
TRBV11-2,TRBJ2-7,CASRPRDSYEQYF
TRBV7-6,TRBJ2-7,CASSTLALEQYF
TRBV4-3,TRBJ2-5,CASSQDAEETQYF
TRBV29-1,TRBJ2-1,CSVAAGPEQFF
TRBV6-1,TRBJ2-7,CASSSTGASSYEQYF
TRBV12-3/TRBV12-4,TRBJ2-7,CASSFGPRVSSYEQYF
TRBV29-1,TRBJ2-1,CSVVGGGFGEQFF
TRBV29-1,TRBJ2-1,CSVVYVYNEQFF
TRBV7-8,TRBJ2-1,CASSLGVGLASNEQFF
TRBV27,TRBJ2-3,CASSSPFSPGGTDTQYF
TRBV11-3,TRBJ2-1,CASSPGGDYNEQFF
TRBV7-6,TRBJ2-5,CASSGLAGGPVETQYF
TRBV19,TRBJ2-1,CASGYSSYNEQFF
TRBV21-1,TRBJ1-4,CASSTGETNEKLFF
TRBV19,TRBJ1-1,CASSPGQGLNTEAFF
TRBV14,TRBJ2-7,CASSQARVPWYEQYF
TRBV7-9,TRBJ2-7,CASSLGRGLLSYEQYF
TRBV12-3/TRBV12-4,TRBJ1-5,CASSLSGDGNQPQHF
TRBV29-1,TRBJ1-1,CSVDVYRDGSSLEAFF
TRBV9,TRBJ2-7,CASSPVSGGYEQYF
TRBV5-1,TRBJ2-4,CASSDRGIGAKNIQYF
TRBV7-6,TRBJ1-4,CASSPAPGPAIAKLFF
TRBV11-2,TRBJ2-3,CASSLGNGPDTQYF
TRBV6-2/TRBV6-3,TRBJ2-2,CASRLSLRGLPNTGELFF
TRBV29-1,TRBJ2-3,CSVDGRTSTDTQYF
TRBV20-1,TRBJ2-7,CSEVSGGYLEEQYF
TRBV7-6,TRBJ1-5,CASSRGPINQPQHF
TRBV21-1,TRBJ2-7,CASSRRNARIHEQYF
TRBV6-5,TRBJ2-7,CASSSWAHYEQYF
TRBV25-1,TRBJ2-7,CASSEVRGRTYEQYF
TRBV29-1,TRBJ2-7,CSAGFGQGYEQYF
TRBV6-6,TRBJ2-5,CASSTTSGGTSQETQYF
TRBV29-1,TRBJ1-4,CSVPGDNEKLFF
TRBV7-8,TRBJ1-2,CASTGEDSGYGYTF
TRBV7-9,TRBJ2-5,CASSSTAGGQETQYF
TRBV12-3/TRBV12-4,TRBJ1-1,CASSFSEDTEAFF
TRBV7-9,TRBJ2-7,CASSLSGFGEQYF
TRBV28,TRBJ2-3,CASSFLTKGVTDTQYF
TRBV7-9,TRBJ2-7,CASSNGQGADSYEQYF